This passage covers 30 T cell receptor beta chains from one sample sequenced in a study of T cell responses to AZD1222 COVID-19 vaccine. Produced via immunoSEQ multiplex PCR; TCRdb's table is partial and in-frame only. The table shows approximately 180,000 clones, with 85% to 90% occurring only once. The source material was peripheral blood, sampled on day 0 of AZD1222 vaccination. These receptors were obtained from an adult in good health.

Here the CDR3 DNA reads TGTGCCAGCGGGGGACAGTCGGCGGGTTCACCCCTCCACTTT. It codes for CASGGQSAGSPLHF. This sequence joins TRBV6-5 and TRBJ1-6; 7 bases map to TRBD1. Germline CDR1 and CDR2: MNHEY and SVGAGI. The J segment lost 9 bases and the V segment lost 8 bases, leaving 10 bases of the junction unmatched. The CDR3 spans 14 residues.

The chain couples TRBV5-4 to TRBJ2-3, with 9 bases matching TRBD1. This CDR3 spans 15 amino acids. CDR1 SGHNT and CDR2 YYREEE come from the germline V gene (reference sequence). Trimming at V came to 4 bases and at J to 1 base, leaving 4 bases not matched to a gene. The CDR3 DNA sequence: TGTGCCAGCAGCACCCGGGACAGGGGCACAGATACGCAGTATTTT. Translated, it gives CASSTRDRGTDTQYF.

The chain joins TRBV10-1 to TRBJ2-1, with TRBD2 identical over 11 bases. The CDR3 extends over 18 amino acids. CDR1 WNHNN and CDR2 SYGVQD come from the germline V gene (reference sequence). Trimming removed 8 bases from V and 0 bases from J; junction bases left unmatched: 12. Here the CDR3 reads CASFFGASGGSSYNEQFF. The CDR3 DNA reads TGCGCCAGCTTCTTCGGTGCTAGCGGGGGGTCCTCCTACAATGAGCAGTTCTTC.

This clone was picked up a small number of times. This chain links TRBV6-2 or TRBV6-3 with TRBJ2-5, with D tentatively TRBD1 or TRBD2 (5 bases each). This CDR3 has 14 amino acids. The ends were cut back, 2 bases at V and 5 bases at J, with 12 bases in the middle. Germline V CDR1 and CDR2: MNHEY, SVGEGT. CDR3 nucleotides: TGTGCCAGCAGTTACGGGACGCTTGGTGAGACCCAGTACTTC. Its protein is CASSYGTLGETQYF.

The CDR3 bases are TGTGCCAGCAGTCCCACGGGGAGGCAGGGCTACGAGCAGTACTTC. Its protein product is CASSPTGRQGYEQYF. The chain recombines TRBV2 with TRBJ2-7; the D gene is possibly TRBD2 (6 bases). The length of the CDR3 is 15 residues. Germline assignment: CDR1 SNHLY and CDR2 FYNNEI. Trimming took 5 bases from V and 3 from J, leaving 17 bases between them.

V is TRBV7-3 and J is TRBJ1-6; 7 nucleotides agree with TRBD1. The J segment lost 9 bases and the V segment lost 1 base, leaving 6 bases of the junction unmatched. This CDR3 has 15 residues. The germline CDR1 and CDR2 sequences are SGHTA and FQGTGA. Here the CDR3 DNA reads TGTGCCAGCAGCTTAAGGGCTGCAGGGGGTTCACCCCTCCACTTT. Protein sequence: CASSLRAAGGSPLHF.

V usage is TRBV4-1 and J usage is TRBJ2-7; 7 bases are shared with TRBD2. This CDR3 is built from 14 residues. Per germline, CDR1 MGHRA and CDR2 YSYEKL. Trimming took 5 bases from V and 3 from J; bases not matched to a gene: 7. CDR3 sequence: CASSRLGLVYEQYF. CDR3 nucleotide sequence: TGCGCCAGCAGCAGACTCGGACTAGTCTACGAGCAGTACTTC.

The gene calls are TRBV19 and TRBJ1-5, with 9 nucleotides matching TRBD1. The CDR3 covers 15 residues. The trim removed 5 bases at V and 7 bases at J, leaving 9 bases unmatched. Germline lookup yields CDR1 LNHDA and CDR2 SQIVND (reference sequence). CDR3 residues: CASSAWTGEYQPQHF. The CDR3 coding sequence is TGTGCCAGTAGTGCCTGGACAGGGGAGTACCAGCCCCAGCATTTT.

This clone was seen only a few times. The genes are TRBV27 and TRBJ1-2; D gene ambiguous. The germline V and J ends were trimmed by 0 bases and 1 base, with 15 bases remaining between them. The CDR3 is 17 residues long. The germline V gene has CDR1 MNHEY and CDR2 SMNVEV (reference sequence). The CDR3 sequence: CASSLSSRSTFNYGYTF. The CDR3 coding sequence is TGTGCCAGCAGTTTATCGAGCCGGTCTACCTTTAACTATGGCTACACCTTC.

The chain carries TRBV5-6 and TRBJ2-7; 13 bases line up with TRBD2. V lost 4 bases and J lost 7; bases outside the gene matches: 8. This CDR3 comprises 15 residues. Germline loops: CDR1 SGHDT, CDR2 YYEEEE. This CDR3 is CASSPGLAGVEEQYF. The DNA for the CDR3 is TGTGCCAGCAGCCCCGGACTAGCGGGGGTGGAGGAGCAGTACTTC.

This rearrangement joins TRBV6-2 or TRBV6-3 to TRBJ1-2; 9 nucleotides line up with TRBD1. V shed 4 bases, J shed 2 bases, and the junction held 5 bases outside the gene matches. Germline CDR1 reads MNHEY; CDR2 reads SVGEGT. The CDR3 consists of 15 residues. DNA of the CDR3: TGTGCCAGCAGTTTCTGGACAGGGGCGAACTATGGCTACACCTTC. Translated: CASSFWTGANYGYTF.

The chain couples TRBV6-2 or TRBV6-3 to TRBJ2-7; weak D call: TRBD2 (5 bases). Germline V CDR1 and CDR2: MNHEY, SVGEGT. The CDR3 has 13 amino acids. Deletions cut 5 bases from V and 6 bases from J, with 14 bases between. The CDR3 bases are TGTGCCAGCAGTCGTACCTACCGGGGCGAGCAGTACTTC. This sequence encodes CASSRTYRGEQYF.

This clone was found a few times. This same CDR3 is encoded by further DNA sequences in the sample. Written as DNA, the CDR3 is TGCAGCGTATATAGGATGAACACTGAAGCTTTCTTT. It specifies CSVYRMNTEAFF. The V gene is TRBV29-1, the J gene TRBJ1-1; D unclear. V was shortened by 6 bases and J by 0 bases, with 8 bases between the two germline ends. Germline V gene data show CDR1 as SQVTM and CDR2 as ANQGSEA. The CDR3 runs to 12 residues. Supplemented by reference TRBV29-1 and TRBJ1-1, the full variable domain reads SAVISQKPSRDICQRGTSLTIQCQVDSQVTMMFWYRQQPGQSLTLIATANQGSEATYESGFVIDKFPISRPNLTFSTLTVSNMSPEDSSIYLCSVYRMNTEAFFGQGTRLTVV.

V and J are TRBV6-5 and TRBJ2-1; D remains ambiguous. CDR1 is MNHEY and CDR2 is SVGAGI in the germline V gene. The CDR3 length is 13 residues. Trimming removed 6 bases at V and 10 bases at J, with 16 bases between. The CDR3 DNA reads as TGTGCCAGCAGACTCAGTGGGTTGATGGAGCAGTTCTTC. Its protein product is CASRLSGLMEQFF.

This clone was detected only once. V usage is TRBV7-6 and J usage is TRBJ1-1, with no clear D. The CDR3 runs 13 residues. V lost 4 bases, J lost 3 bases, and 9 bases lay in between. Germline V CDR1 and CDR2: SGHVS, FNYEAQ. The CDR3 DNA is TGTGCCAGCAGCTCGAATTGGGACACTGAAGCTTTCTTT. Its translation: CASSSNWDTEAFF. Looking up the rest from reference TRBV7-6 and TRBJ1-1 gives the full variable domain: GAGVSQSPRYKVTKRGQDVALRCDPISGHVSLYWYRQALGQGPEFLTYFNYEAQQDKSGLPNDRFSAERPEGSISTLTIQRTEQRDSAMYRCASSSNWDTEAFFGQGTRLTVV.

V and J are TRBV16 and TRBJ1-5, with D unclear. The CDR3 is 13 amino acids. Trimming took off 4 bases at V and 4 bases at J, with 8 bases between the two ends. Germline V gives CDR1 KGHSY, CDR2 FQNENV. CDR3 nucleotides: TGTGCCAGCAGCCCCTCTTTGAATCAGCCCCAGCATTTT. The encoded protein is CASSPSLNQPQHF.

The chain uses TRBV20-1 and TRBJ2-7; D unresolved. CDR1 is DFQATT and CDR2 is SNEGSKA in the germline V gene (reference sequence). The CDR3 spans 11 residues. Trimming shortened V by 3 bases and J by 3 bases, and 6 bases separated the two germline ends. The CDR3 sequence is CSARVIYEQYF. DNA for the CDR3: TGCAGTGCTAGGGTGATCTACGAGCAGTACTTC.

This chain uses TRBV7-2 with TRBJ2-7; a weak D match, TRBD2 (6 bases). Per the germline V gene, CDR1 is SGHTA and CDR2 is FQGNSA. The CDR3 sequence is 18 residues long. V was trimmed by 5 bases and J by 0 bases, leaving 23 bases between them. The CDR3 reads CASSPRPGSRDFSYEQYF. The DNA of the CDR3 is TGTGCCAGCAGCCCCCGACCAGGGAGTAGGGACTTCTCCTACGAGCAGTACTTC.

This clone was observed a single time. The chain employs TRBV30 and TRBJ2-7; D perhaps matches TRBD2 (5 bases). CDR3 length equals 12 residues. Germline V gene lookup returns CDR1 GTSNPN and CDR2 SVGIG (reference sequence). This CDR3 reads CASAEGPYEQYF. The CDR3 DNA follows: TGTGCGTCGGCCGAGGGTCCCTACGAGCAGTACTTC.

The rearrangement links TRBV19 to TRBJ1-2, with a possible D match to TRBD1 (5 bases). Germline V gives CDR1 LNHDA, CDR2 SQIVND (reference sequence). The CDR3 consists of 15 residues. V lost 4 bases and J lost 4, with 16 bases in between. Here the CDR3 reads CASSTLRGVGYGYTF. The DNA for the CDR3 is TGTGCCAGTAGTACTCTGCGGGGGGTCGGCTATGGCTACACCTTC.

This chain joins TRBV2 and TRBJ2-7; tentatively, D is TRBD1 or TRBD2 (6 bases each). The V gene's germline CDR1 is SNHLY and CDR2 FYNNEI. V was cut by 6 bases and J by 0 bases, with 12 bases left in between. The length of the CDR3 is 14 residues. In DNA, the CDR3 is TGTGCCAGCAGGGAGGAGGGGGTCTCCTACGAGCAGTACTTC. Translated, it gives CASREEGVSYEQYF.

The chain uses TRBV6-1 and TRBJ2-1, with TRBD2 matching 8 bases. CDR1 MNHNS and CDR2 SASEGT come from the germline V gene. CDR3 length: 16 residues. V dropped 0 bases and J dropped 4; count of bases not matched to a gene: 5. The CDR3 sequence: CASSEAPGGSYNEQFF. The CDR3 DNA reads TGTGCCAGCAGTGAAGCCCCGGGGGGGAGTTACAATGAGCAGTTCTTC.

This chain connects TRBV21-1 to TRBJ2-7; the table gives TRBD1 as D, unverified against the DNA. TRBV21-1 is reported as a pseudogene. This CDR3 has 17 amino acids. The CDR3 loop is CASSKAGTGGTSYEQYF. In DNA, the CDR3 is TGTGCCAGCAGCAAAGCGGGGACAGGGGGGACCTCCTACGAGCAGTACTTC.

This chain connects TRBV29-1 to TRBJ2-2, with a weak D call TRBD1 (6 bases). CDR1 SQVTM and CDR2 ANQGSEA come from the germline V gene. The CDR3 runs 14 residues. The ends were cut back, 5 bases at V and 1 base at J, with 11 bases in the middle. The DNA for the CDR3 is TGCAGCGTTCCCAAAGGGGGGAACACCGGGGAGCTGTTTTTT. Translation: CSVPKGGNTGELFF.

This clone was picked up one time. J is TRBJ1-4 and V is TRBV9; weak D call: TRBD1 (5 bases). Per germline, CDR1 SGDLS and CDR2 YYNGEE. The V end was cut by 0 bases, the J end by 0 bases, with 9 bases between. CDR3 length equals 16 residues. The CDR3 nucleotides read TGTGCCAGCAGCGTAGGGGGCGCTTCAACTAATGAAAAACTGTTTTTT. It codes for CASSVGGASTNEKLFF. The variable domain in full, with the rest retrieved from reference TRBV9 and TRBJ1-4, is DSGVTQTPKHLITATGQRVTLRCSPRSGDLSVYWYQQSLDQGLQFLIQYYNGEERAKGNILERFSAQQFPDLHSELNLSSLELGDSALYFCASSVGGASTNEKLFFGSGTQLSVL.

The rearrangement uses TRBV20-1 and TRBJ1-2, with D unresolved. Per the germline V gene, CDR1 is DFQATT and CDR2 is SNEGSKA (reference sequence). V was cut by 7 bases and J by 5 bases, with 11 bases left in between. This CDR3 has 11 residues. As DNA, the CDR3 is TGCAGTGGTCCGGCGCGATATGGCTACACCTTC. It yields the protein CSGPARYGYTF.

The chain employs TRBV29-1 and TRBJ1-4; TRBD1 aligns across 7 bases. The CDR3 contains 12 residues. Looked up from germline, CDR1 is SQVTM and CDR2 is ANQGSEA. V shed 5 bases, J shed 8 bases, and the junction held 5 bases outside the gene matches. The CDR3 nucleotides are TGCAGCGTTAACCGGGACAGCGAAAAACTGTTTTTT. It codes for CSVNRDSEKLFF.

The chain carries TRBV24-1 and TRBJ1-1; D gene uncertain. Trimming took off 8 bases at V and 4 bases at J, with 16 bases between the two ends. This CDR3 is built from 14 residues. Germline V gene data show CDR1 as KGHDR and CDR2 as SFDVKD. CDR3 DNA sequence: TGTGCCACCACAAGTCCGGAGGGTTGCACTGAAGCTTTCTTT. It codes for CATTSPEGCTEAFF.

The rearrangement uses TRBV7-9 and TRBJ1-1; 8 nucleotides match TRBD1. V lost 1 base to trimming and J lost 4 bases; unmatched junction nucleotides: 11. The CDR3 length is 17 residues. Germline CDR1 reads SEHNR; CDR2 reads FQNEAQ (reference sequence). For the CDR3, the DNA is TGTGCCAGCAGCTTAGACAGGCCAGGGGGCGTTAGCACTGAAGCTTTCTTT. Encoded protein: CASSLDRPGGVSTEAFF.

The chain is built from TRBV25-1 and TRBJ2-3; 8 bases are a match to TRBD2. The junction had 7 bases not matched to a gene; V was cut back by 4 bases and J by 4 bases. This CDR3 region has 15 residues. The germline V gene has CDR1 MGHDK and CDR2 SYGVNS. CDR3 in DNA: TGTGCCAGCAGTGCAGCAGCGGGGGAATCAGATACGCAGTATTTT. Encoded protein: CASSAAAGESDTQYF.